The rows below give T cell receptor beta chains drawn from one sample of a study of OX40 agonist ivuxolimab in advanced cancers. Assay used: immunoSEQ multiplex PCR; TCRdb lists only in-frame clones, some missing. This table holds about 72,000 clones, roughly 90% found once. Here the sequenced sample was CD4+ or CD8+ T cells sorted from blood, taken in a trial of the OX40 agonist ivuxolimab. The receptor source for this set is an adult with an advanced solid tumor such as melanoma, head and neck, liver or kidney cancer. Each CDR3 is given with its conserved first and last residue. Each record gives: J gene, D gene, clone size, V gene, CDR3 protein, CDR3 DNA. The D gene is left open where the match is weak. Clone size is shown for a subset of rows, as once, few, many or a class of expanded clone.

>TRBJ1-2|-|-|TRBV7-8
CASSLGGRVYGYTF
TGTGCCAGCAGCTTAGGGGGCAGGGTCTATGGCTACACCTTC
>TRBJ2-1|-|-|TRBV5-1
CASSPDRGGLEEQFF
TGCGCCAGCAGCCCCGACAGGGGAGGGCTTGAGGAGCAGTTCTTC
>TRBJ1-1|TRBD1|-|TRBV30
CACGYIDRATEAFF
TGTGCCTGCGGCTATATCGACAGGGCCACTGAAGCTTTCTTT
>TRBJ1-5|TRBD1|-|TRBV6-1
CASSLQGGSNQPQHF
TGTGCCAGCAGTCTACAGGGGGGGAGCAATCAGCCCCAGCATTTT
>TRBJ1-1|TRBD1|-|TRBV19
CASSLRRGREAFF
TGTGCCAGTAGTCTAAGGAGGGGGCGAGAAGCTTTCTTT
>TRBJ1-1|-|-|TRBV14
CASSLHMGATEAFF
TGTGCCAGCAGCCTTCATATGGGGGCCACTGAAGCTTTCTTT
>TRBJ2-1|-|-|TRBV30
CASGSKAYNEQFF
TGTGCCTCTGGCAGCAAAGCCTACAATGAGCAGTTCTTC
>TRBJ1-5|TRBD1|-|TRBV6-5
CASSWDRGYQPQHF
TGTGCCAGCAGTTGGGACAGGGGATATCAGCCCCAGCATTTT
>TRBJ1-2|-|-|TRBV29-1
CSVDSVLYGYTF
TGCAGCGTTGATTCAGTCCTTTATGGCTACACCTTC
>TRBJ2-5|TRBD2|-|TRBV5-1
CASSMGLAEETQYF
TGCGCCAGCAGCATGGGACTAGCCGAAGAGACCCAGTACTTC
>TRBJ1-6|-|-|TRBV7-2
CASSFGGTVDSPLHF
TGTGCCAGCAGCTTCGGAGGGACGGTGGATTCACCCCTCCACTTT
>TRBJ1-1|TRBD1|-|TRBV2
CASSERGQLFEAFF
TGTGCCAGCAGTGAACGGGGACAGCTATTTGAAGCTTTCTTT
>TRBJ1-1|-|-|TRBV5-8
CASSLDRNTEAFF
TGTGCCAGCAGCTTGGACAGGAACACTGAAGCTTTCTTT
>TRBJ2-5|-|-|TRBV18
CASSPRPDQETQYF
TGTGCCAGCTCACCACGGCCGGACCAAGAGACCCAGTACTTC
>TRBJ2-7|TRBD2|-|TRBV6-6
CASSPRTRGEQYF
TGTGCCAGCAGTCCCAGGACTAGAGGCGAGCAGTACTTC
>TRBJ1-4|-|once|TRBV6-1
CASSVRDSDEKLFF
TGTGCCAGCAGTGTACGGGATTCCGATGAAAAACTGTTTTTT
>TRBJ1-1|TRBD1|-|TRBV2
CASPPDRGRTEAFF
TGTGCCAGCCCCCCCGACAGGGGGCGAACTGAAGCTTTCTTT
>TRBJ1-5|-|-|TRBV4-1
CASSQDSQLAPQHF
TGCGCCAGCAGCCAAGATTCCCAACTTGCGCCCCAGCATTTT
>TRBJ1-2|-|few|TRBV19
CASSPQGSNYGYTF
TGTGCCAGTAGTCCTCAGGGGTCTAACTATGGCTACACCTTC
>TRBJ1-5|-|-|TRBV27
CASRWGSNQPQHF
TGTGCCAGCAGATGGGGGAGCAATCAGCCCCAGCATTTT
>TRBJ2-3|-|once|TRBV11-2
CASSLPRGQGSILTDTQYF
TGTGCCAGCAGCTTACCCCGAGGGCAGGGGTCGATCTTGACAGATACGCAGTATTTT
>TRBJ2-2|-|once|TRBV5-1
CASSTQGGQGTGELFF
TGCGCCAGCAGCACCCAGGGGGGCCAGGGGACCGGGGAGCTGTTTTTT
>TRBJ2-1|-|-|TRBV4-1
CASSQDRTPLYNEQFF
TGCGCCAGCAGCCAAGACCGGACCCCGCTATACAATGAGCAGTTCTTC
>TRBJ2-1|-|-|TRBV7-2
CASRVGDEQFF
TGTGCCAGCAGAGTCGGGGATGAGCAGTTCTTC
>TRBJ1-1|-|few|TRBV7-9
CASSFVYTEAFF
TGTGCCAGCAGCTTCGTGTACACTGAAGCTTTCTTT
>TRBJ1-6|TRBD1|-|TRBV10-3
CAISGQGGGSPLHF
TGTGCCATCAGTGGACAGGGTGGGGGTTCACCCCTCCACTTT
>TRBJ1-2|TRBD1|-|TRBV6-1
CASRGDRPLNYGYTF
TGTGCCAGCAGAGGGGACAGACCATTAAACTATGGCTACACCTTC
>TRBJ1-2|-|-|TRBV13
CASSFGDGYTF
TGTGCCAGCAGCTTCGGGGATGGCTACACCTTC
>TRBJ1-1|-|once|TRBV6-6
CASSGPAGTEAFF
TGTGCCAGCAGTGGCCCGGCGGGCACTGAAGCTTTCTTT
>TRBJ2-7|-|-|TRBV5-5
CASSYTFGGPYEQYF
TGTGCCAGCAGCTATACCTTCGGGGGGCCCTACGAGCAGTACTTC
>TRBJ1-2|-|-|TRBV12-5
CASGLTWGGYGYTF
TGTGCTAGTGGTTTGACCTGGGGGGGCTATGGCTACACCTTC
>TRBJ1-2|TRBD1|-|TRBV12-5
CASGFSGTGGRHYGYTF
TGTGCTAGTGGTTTCTCCGGGACAGGGGGCCGGCACTATGGCTACACCTTC
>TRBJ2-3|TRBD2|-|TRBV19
CASSRASGGRTDTQYF
TGTGCCAGTAGTCGAGCTAGCGGGGGCCGCACAGATACGCAGTATTTT
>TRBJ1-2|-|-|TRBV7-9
CASSLWGADGYTF
TGTGCCAGCAGCTTATGGGGGGCGGATGGCTACACCTTC
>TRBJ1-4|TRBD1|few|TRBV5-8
CASSLLGQPAEKLFF
TGTGCCAGCAGCTTGCTGGGACAGCCCGCTGAAAAACTGTTTTTT
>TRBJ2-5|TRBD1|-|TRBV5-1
CASSLTGGQETQYF
TGCGCCAGCAGCTTGACAGGGGGGCAAGAGACCCAGTACTTC
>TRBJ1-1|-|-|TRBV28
CASSKSPTEAFF
TGTGCCAGCAGCAAGTCGCCCACTGAAGCTTTCTTT
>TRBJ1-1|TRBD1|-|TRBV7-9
CASSFTGAQAFF
TGTGCCAGCAGCTTTACAGGGGCGCAGGCTTTCTTT
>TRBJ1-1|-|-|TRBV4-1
CASSQEGTIGRSAFF
TGCGCCAGCAGCCAAGAGGGGACGATTGGGCGTTCGGCTTTCTTT
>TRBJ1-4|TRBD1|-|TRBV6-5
CASSPAGTGREKLFF
TGTGCCAGCAGTCCTGCCGGGACAGGGAGAGAAAAACTGTTTTTT
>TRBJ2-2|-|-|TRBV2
CASSERQISNTGELFF
TGTGCCAGCAGTGAACGGCAAATATCGAACACCGGGGAGCTGTTTTTT
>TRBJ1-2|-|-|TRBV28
CATFGPPNYGYTF
TGTGCCACCTTTGGACCTCCTAACTATGGCTACACCTTC
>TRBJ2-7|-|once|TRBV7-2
CASSLNRLAESYEQYF
TGTGCCAGCAGCTTAAACCGGCTAGCTGAGAGCTACGAGCAGTACTTC
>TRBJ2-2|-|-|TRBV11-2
CATRGVELGELFF
TGTGCCACCCGCGGGGTGGAGTTAGGGGAGCTGTTTTTT
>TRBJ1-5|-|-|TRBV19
CASSIQASNQPQHF
TGTGCCAGTAGTATTCAGGCTAGCAATCAGCCCCAGCATTTT
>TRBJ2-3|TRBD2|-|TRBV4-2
CASSQDTASGGDTQYF
TGTGCCAGCAGCCAAGATACGGCTAGCGGGGGGGATACGCAGTATTTT
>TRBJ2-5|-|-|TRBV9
CASSASAGSPQETQYF
TGTGCCAGCAGCGCCTCGGCGGGGAGTCCCCAAGAGACCCAGTACTTC
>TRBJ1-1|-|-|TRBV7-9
CASSLGPLLVSDTEAFF
TGTGCCAGCAGCTTAGGCCCCCTTTTAGTGTCGGACACTGAAGCTTTCTTT
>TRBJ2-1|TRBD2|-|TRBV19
CASNPSPGTSGRALKEQFF
TGTGCCAGTAACCCGTCCCCCGGGACTAGCGGGAGGGCCTTAAAGGAGCAGTTCTTC
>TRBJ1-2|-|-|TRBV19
CASSSPPTGYTF
TGTGCCAGTAGTTCCCCTCCCACGGGCTACACCTTC
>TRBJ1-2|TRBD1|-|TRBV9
CASSDRGHYGYTF
TGTGCCAGCAGCGACAGGGGGCACTATGGCTACACCTTC
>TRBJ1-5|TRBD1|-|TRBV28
CASSLSTGGYQPQHF
TGTGCCAGCAGTCTCTCCACAGGGGGTTATCAGCCCCAGCATTTT
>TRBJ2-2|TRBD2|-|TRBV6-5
CAFGGTPNTGELFF
TGTGCCTTCGGGGGGACCCCGAACACCGGGGAGCTGTTTTTT